What follows are 32 T cell receptor beta chains derived from one specimen sequenced in a study of human T cells and chemical hapten exposure. Time point in this sample: patch test 3, about 24 weeks after DPC sensitization. Treatment given: therapeutic diphenylcyclopropenone sensitization with weekly scalp DPC. MiXCR, applied by TCRdb to the RACE reads, yields one record per CDR3 protein. Here the sample spans roughly 150,000 distinct CDR3 sequences, around a quarter being singletons. The source was whole blood, collected in connection with sensitization to the hapten diphenylcyclopropenone (DPC). The receptor set was obtained from a woman aged 18-35 years with alopecia areata. Some clones in this sample may be carry-over from other donors' samples.

CDR3 nucleotide sequence: TGTGCCAGCACTCAGGGAGGGTCCTACGAGCAGTACTTC. It specifies CASTQGGSYEQYF. V usage is TRBV3-1 and J usage is TRBJ2-7, with TRBD2 matching 7 bases. Germline V gene lookup returns CDR1 LGHDT and CDR2 YNNKEL (reference sequence). The CDR3 length is 13 residues. With V trimmed by 7 bases and J by 1 base, 4 bases remained unmatched.

This clonotype was observed a single time. This chain links TRBV2 with TRBJ1-4; D ambiguous. Trimming took 7 bases from V and 8 from J, leaving 11 bases between them. The length of the CDR3 is 12 residues. In germline, CDR1 is SNHLY, CDR2 FYNNEI. CDR3 DNA sequence: TGTGCCAGCAAGGGCGTCGCGGAAAAACTGTTTTTT. Translating gives CASKGVAEKLFF.

V and J are TRBV20-1 and TRBJ1-2; D gene uncertain. The CDR3 length is 13 residues. The V end lost 3 bases, the J end lost 8 bases, and 16 bases lay between the germline ends. CDR1 DFQATT and CDR2 SNEGSKA come from the germline V gene (reference sequence). In DNA, the CDR3 is TGCAGTGCTAGGGGAGCAAGGAGGGAAGGCTACACCTTC. Its protein product is CSARGARREGYTF.

The chain uses TRBV9 and TRBJ2-3, with D perhaps TRBD2 (6 bases). CDR1 and CDR2 from the germline V gene are SGDLS and YYNGEE. The CDR3 is 18 amino acids. Trimming removed 3 bases from V and 0 bases from J, with 20 bases in between. The CDR3 coding sequence is TGTGCCAGCAGCGAGGGAGGTTGGCCGAGGGTTAGCACAGATACGCAGTATTTT. Residues: CASSEGGWPRVSTDTQYF.

This clonotype has a handful of counts. V is TRBV7-6 and J is TRBJ1-5; possible D gene TRBD1, 5 bases. V was trimmed by 3 bases and J by 6 bases, leaving 9 bases between them. This CDR3 is built from 13 residues. Germline CDR1 SGHVS, CDR2 FNYEAQ. CDR3 sequence reads: CASSLGVSQPQHF. CDR3 DNA sequence: TGTGCCAGCAGCTTGGGGGTTTCTCAGCCCCAGCATTTT.

This chain uses TRBV7-9 with TRBJ2-5, with 8 bases fitting TRBD2. This CDR3 is 13 amino acids long. Germline-derived CDR1 and CDR2 are SEHNR and FQNEAQ (reference sequence). V was pared by 7 bases and J by 2 bases, with 3 bases of the junction left unmatched. CDR3 sequence reads: CASTTGGQETQYF. Written as DNA, the CDR3 is TGTGCCAGCACCACGGGAGGGCAAGAGACCCAGTACTTC.

The V gene is TRBV7-2, the J gene TRBJ2-7; D ambiguous. The V gene's germline CDR1 is SGHTA and CDR2 FQGNSA. The V and J ends lost 1 base and 2 bases respectively, with 9 bases between them. This CDR3 is built from 14 residues. The CDR3 sequence: CASSLGSRTYEQYF. CDR3 sequence (DNA): TGTGCCAGCAGCTTAGGCTCACGGACCTACGAGCAGTACTTC.

The V call is TRBV5-1, the J call TRBJ2-1; 13 nucleotides line up with TRBD2. From germline, CDR1 is SGHRS and CDR2 YFSETQ. V was clipped by 1 base and J by 7 bases; unmatched bases: 2. The CDR3 consists of 15 residues. The CDR3 spells CASSLWGLAGNEQFF. CDR3 DNA sequence: TGCGCCAGCAGCTTGTGGGGACTAGCGGGGAATGAGCAGTTCTTC. Supplemented by reference TRBV5-1 and TRBJ2-1, the full variable domain reads KAGVTQTPRYLIKTRGQQVTLSCSPISGHRSVSWYQQTPGQGLQFLFEYFSETQRNKGNFPGRFSGRQFSNSRSEMNVSTLELGDSALYLCASSLWGLAGNEQFFGPGTRLTVL.

This chain joins TRBV7-2 and TRBJ1-6; D is undetermined. The CDR3 covers 13 residues. CDR1 is SGHTA and CDR2 is FQGNSA in the germline V gene. The V and J ends lost 5 bases and 14 bases respectively, with 16 bases between them. The CDR3 DNA sequence: TGTGCCAGCAGCGAGGATCCGCAGAGGGCCCTCCACTTT. This codes for CASSEDPQRALHF.

J is TRBJ1-2 and V is TRBV20-1; D is undetermined. The CDR3 covers 15 residues. Germline CDR1 reads DFQATT; CDR2 reads SNEGSKA (reference sequence). V was trimmed by 4 bases and J by 0 bases, leaving 15 bases between them. CDR3 DNA sequence: TGCAGTGCTATTCCAAGAAGGTCAGCTAACTATGGCTACACCTTC. Its protein is CSAIPRRSANYGYTF.

The chain recombines TRBV11-2 with TRBJ2-2, with 9 bases that match TRBD2. V was clipped by 0 bases and J by 4 bases; unmatched bases: 9. CDR1 SGHAT and CDR2 FQNNGV come from the germline V gene. CDR3 length: 18 residues. CDR3 loop: CASSLDQPAGGLTGELFF. CDR3 coding DNA: TGTGCCAGCAGCTTAGATCAACCAGCGGGAGGCCTCACCGGGGAGCTGTTTTTT.

This clonotype appeared a few times. The chain employs TRBV11-1 and TRBJ2-1; D is uncertain. Between the trimmed V and J ends, which lost 1 base and 6 bases, there was a span of 7 bases. In germline, CDR1 is SGHAT, CDR2 FQDESV (reference sequence). The CDR3 loop spans 13 amino acids. The CDR3 protein is CASSLDTVNEQFF. The CDR3 bases are TGTGCCAGCAGCTTAGATACCGTCAATGAGCAGTTCTTC.

This clonotype was recorded a few times. The chain has TRBV4-3 and TRBJ2-5; 7 bases match TRBD1. Germline V lookup: CDR1 LGHNA, CDR2 YSLEER. This CDR3 is 15 amino acids long. Trimming took 1 base from V and 3 from J; bases not matched to a gene: 5. The chain's CDR3 is CASSQGAGTEETQYF. The CDR3 DNA is TGCGCCAGCAGCCAAGGAGCCGGGACAGAAGAGACCCAGTACTTC.

This clonotype has a handful of counts. This CDR3 reads CASSVGTEAFF. The CDR3, as DNA: TGTGCCAGCAGTGTAGGTACTGAAGCTTTCTTT. The chain couples TRBV6-1 to TRBJ1-1; no clear D gene. Germline V gives CDR1 MNHNS, CDR2 SASEGT. This CDR3 is 11 amino acids long. V was shortened by 4 bases and J by 5 bases, with 5 bases between the two germline ends.

This clonotype was seen a handful of times. For the CDR3, the DNA is TGCAGCGTTGAATTACTAGCGGGGGTGGATGAGCAGTTCTTC. Protein product: CSVELLAGVDEQFF. The genes are TRBV29-1 and TRBJ2-1; TRBD2 agrees at 11 bases. Trimming cost V 2 bases and J 8 bases; bases outside gene matches: 5. CDR3 length equals 14 residues. Germline CDR1 and CDR2: SQVTM and ANQGSEA.

This clonotype was observed once. The chain employs TRBV12-3 or TRBV12-4 and TRBJ2-1; no clear D gene. V lost 6 bases and J lost 5, with 11 bases in between. The CDR3 is made up of 13 amino acids. The CDR3 DNA reads as TGTGCCAGCAGCCGTCATGGTAACAATGAGCAGTTCTTC. Translated, it gives CASSRHGNNEQFF.

This clonotype was seen at least ten times. V usage is TRBV7-3 and J usage is TRBJ1-2; perhaps TRBD1 as D (6 bases). The CDR3 is made up of 14 amino acids. Germline V gene sequence: CDR1 SGHTA, CDR2 FQGTGA. The germline V and J ends were trimmed by 0 bases and 2 bases, with 7 bases remaining between them. The CDR3 sequence is CASSLTTGNYGYTF. DNA for the CDR3: TGTGCCAGCAGCTTAACTACAGGGAACTATGGCTACACCTTC.

V gene TRBV15 combines with J gene TRBJ1-1; no clear D gene. CDR3 length: 11 residues. The V gene's germline CDR1 is LNHNV and CDR2 YYDKDF (reference sequence). The germline V and J ends were trimmed by 3 bases and 2 bases, with 1 base remaining between them. CDR3 sequence: CATSSNTEAFF. CDR3 DNA sequence: TGTGCCACCAGCAGCAACACTGAAGCTTTCTTT.

The V call is TRBV29-1, the J call TRBJ2-7, with 7 bases aligning to TRBD1. V lost 6 bases to trimming and J lost 6 bases; unmatched junction nucleotides: 14. Germline values: CDR1 SQVTM, CDR2 ANQGSEA. The CDR3 covers 14 residues. The CDR3 reads CSVVPDRVSAEQYF. As DNA, the CDR3 is TGCAGCGTAGTACCAGACAGGGTCAGTGCCGAGCAGTACTTC.

V and J are TRBV7-6 and TRBJ2-1; D perhaps matches TRBD2 (6 bases). The CDR3 contains 19 residues. The germline CDR1 and CDR2 sequences are SGHVS and FNYEAQ. The germline V and J ends were trimmed by 4 bases and 4 bases, with 26 bases remaining between them. The CDR3 nucleotides read TGTGCCAGCAGCTCCCAGACCTTAGCGGCCCATACCTTTTACAATGAGCAGTTCTTC. It translates to CASSSQTLAAHTFYNEQFF.

The CDR3 here is CASSEVSGANVLTF. For the CDR3, the DNA is TGTGCCAGCAGCGAAGTGTCCGGGGCCAACGTCCTGACTTTC. The chain couples TRBV9 to TRBJ2-6; D uncertain. Germline V gene sequence: CDR1 SGDLS, CDR2 YYNGEE. This CDR3 is built from 14 residues. The V end was cut by 3 bases, the J end by 4 bases, with 8 bases between.

This clonotype turned up a few times. The J gene is TRBJ1-5, the V gene TRBV7-2; D is undetermined. Germline loops: CDR1 SGHTA, CDR2 FQGNSA. Trimming shortened V by 6 bases and J by 6 bases, and 15 bases separated the two germline ends. The CDR3 totals 14 residues. CDR3 residues: CASSQDGLGQPQHF. The CDR3 nucleotides read TGTGCCAGCAGTCAGGACGGGTTGGGTCAGCCCCAGCATTTT.

This clonotype was found many times. This rearrangement joins TRBV6-1 to TRBJ2-7, with 8 positions matching TRBD2. The CDR3 sequence is 14 residues long. Looked up from germline, CDR1 is MNHNS and CDR2 is SASEGT. Trimming took 7 bases from V and 0 from J; bases not matched to a gene: 5. In nucleotides, the CDR3 is TGTGCCAGCATCGTAGCGGGAAGCTCCTACGAGCAGTACTTC. Translated: CASIVAGSSYEQYF.

The rearrangement joins TRBV7-2 to TRBJ2-6; tentatively, D is TRBD1 (6 bases). Germline V gives CDR1 SGHTA, CDR2 FQGNSA. Trimming left V 5 bases short and J 0 bases short, with 11 bases between. The CDR3 loop spans 16 amino acids. The CDR3 DNA reads as TGTGCCAGCAGCCCAAGGGGGTCCTCTGGGGCCAACGTCCTGACTTTC. It is translated as CASSPRGSSGANVLTF.

This rearrangement joins TRBV2 to TRBJ1-2; 10 bases map to TRBD1. Looked up from germline, CDR1 is SNHLY and CDR2 is FYNNEI. The junction had 5 bases not matched to a gene; V was cut back by 4 bases and J by 6 bases. The CDR3 is 14 amino acids. CDR3 loop: CASSGDRGWNGYTF. CDR3 coding DNA: TGTGCCAGCAGTGGGGACAGGGGTTGGAATGGCTACACCTTC.

CDR3 region: CASGTSGGVGQETQYF. The DNA for the CDR3 is TGTGCCAGCGGTACTAGCGGGGGGGTGGGCCAAGAGACCCAGTACTTC. The chain combines TRBV7-2 with TRBJ2-5; 13 bases fit TRBD2. The CDR3 has 16 residues. Trimming took 8 bases from V and 1 from J; bases not matched to a gene: 7. Germline V gene sequence: CDR1 SGHTA, CDR2 FQGNSA.

This rearrangement joins TRBV7-3 to TRBJ2-2, with unresolved D. Germline-derived CDR1 and CDR2 are SGHTA and FQGTGA. This CDR3 is 13 amino acids long. V lost 2 bases, J lost 3 bases, and 4 bases lay in between. CDR3 nucleotides: TGTGCCAGCAGCTTACGCGACACCGGGGAGCTGTTTTTT. Amino acids: CASSLRDTGELFF.

This clonotype was seen only a few times. The CDR3 region is CASSVVSRGSYNEQFF. The CDR3 nucleotides are TGTGCCAGCAGCGTAGTGTCCAGGGGGTCCTACAATGAGCAGTTCTTC. The chain links TRBV9 to TRBJ2-1; 7 positions agree with TRBD1. This CDR3 comprises 16 residues. After removal of 0 bases from V and 1 base from J, the junction contained 4 bases not matched to a gene. The germline gives CDR1 SGDLS, CDR2 YYNGEE.

The chain recombines TRBV6-1 with TRBJ2-3; D may match TRBD1 or TRBD2 (6 bases each). The ends were cut back, 0 bases at V and 5 bases at J, with 18 bases in the middle. The germline gives CDR1 MNHNS, CDR2 SASEGT. CDR3 size: 17 residues. CDR3 residues: CASSEAWGAVGKDTQYF. The CDR3, as DNA: TGTGCCAGCAGTGAAGCGTGGGGGGCCGTAGGGAAAGATACGCAGTATTTT.

There are many counts of this clonotype. The chain employs TRBV11-2 and TRBJ2-1; 7 bases agree with TRBD2. Per germline, CDR1 SGHAT and CDR2 FQNNGV. The V gene end was trimmed by 7 bases and the J gene end by 6 bases; junction bases not matched to a gene: 6. The CDR3 has 13 residues. CDR3 residues: CASTGGLGNEQFF. The CDR3 DNA sequence: TGTGCCAGCACCGGGGGGTTGGGCAATGAGCAGTTCTTC.

This clonotype was detected many times. The V and J genes are TRBV29-1 and TRBJ1-1, with no clear D. Germline V CDR1 and CDR2: SQVTM, ANQGSEA. Trimming cost V 5 bases and J 1 base, with 5 bases left between them. The CDR3 consists of 11 residues. The CDR3 coding sequence is TGCAGCGTTCAGAAGAACACTGAAGCTTTCTTT. Its translation is CSVQKNTEAFF. Using reference TRBV29-1 and TRBJ1-1 for the parts outside the CDR3, the full variable domain is SAVISQKPSRDICQRGTSLTIQCQVDSQVTMMFWYRQQPGQSLTLIATANQGSEATYESGFVIDKFPISRPNLTFSTLTVSNMSPEDSSIYLCSVQKNTEAFFGQGTRLTVV.

V is TRBV27 and J is TRBJ1-1; a possible D gene is TRBD1 (5 bases). CDR1 MNHEY and CDR2 SMNVEV come from the germline V gene (reference sequence). The length of the CDR3 is 15 residues. V gave up 3 bases and J gave up 5 bases, with 16 bases separating them. The CDR3 sequence: CASSFLSGGGTEAFF. CDR3 in DNA: TGTGCCAGCAGTTTTTTATCCGGGGGTGGGACTGAAGCTTTCTTT.